This paragraph reports one T cell receptor (beta chain). Antigen: not known. A single-stranded UMI oligo with SP2 sequence was ligated to cDNA 3' ends. The first PCR ran 3 to 5 cycles with an equimolar RC1.1 and RC1.2 beta primer mix. Separate processing of TCR alpha and beta chains began at the second PCR. TCRdb itself ran the UMI-ligation and nested PCR reads through MiXCR, one entry per CDR3 protein. The data show 50,000 to 70,000 distinct CDR3 sequences, more than 9% seen once. The entry originates in a study of quantifying T cell responses using KT2 cells. Study at large: TCR alpha and beta constant-region primers primed reverse transcription of RNA. Study findings and constraints: Very high KT2 spike-in numbers caused saturation in KT2 sequence detection.

Trimming shortened V by 4 bases and J by 8 bases, and 12 bases separated the two germline ends. The CDR3 is 13 residues long. CDR1 and CDR2 from the germline V gene are KGHDR and SFDVKD. Unfractionated PBMC were spiked with known numbers of KT2 clone cells. A range of KT2-to-PBMC ratios was made using fixed PBMC numbers. The sequenced sample consisted of PBMCs spiked with cells of the T cell clone KT2. The source is a human donor. The chain recombines TRBV24-1 with TRBJ2-3, with a tentative D call TRBD1 (6 bases). Written as DNA, the CDR3 is TGTGCCACCAGTGACAGGGGCAGATCTACGCAGTATTTT. Its translation: CATSDRGRSTQYF.